This T cell receptor beta chain was recorded in a study of shared clonotypes between healthy human individuals. Unsorted PBMC replicate PCRs used 300 to 350 ng DNA, about 30,000 T cell genomes. TCRdb's table, derived via immunoSEQ multiplex PCR, lists solely in-frame clones and lacks some. This sample yields 400,000 to 600,000 clones, of which roughly 85% are seen a single time; approximately 12% belongs to the top ten. Study results and limitations: Enrolling few donors narrowed the genetic and exposure-history diversity that was represented. An expected dependence of interdonor clonotype sharing on sequencing depth was noted.

Germline loops: CDR1 MNHNS, CDR2 SASEGT. CDR3 length: 14 residues. The V gene lost 7 bases and the J gene lost 0 bases, with 11 bases spanning the gap. The sample holds a few counts of this clone. Its target is not known. Sequencing input: PBMCs. The clonotype was recovered from a woman aged 40 to 50 in good health. Some clones in this sample may be carry-over from other donors' samples. The genes are TRBV6-1 and TRBJ2-3, with D unclear. CDR3 region: CASTGGRSTDTQYF. The CDR3 DNA reads as TGTGCCAGCACCGGCGGTAGGAGCACAGATACGCAGTATTTT.